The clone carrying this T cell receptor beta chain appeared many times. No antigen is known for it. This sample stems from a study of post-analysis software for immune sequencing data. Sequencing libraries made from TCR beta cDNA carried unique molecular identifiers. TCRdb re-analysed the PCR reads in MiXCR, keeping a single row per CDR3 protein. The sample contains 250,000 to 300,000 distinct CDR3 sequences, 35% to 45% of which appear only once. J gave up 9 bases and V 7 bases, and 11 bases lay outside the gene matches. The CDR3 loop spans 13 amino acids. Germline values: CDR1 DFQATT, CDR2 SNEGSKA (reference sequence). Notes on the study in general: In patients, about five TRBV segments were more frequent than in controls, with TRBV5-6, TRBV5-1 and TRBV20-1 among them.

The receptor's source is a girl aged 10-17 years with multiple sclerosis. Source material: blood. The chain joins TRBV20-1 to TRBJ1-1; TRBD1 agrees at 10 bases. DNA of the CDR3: TGCAGTGGTAGGACAGGGGGAGTCGGGAAAGCTTTCTTT. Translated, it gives CSGRTGGVGKAFF.